One sample yielded the 26 T cell receptor beta chains listed below, sequenced in a study of T cells in Graves' hyperthyroidism and ophthalmopathy. Regions amplified from RNA transcripts were the TCR beta CDR3 regions. The HTBI primer set drove a first-round RT-PCR of the TCR CDR3. TCRdb ran MiXCR on the multiplex PCR reads and lists one entry per CDR3 protein. The top ten hold more than 7% of the sample, which has 500,000 to 750,000 distinct CDR3 sequences, about 45% seen once. Sequenced material: peripheral blood or thyroid tissue (not recorded which). The origin of the receptors is a woman between 18 and 30 years old with Graves' hyperthyroidism.

This clonotype was observed at least ten times. The chain uses TRBV4-2 and TRBJ2-2; 7 bases fit TRBD1. The CDR3 loop spans 16 amino acids. Germline V gives CDR1 LGHNA, CDR2 YNFKEQ. V lost 0 bases to trimming and J lost 1 base; unmatched junction nucleotides: 2. The CDR3 DNA sequence: TGTGCCAGCAGCCAAGAGGGGGACAGGAACACCGGGGAGCTGTTTTTT. This encodes CASSQEGDRNTGELFF.

J is TRBJ2-3 and V is TRBV2; TRBD2 matches at 8 bases. The ends lost 5 bases at V and 2 bases at J; junction bases unmatched: 3. Germline V CDR1 and CDR2: SNHLY, FYNNEI. The length of the CDR3 is 14 residues. CDR3 sequence (DNA): TGTGCCAGCAGTTTGACTAGCGTCACAGATACGCAGTATTTT. Encoded protein: CASSLTSVTDTQYF.

Concerning this clonotype: This is likely a read error, given that the CDR3 carries no conserved phenylalanine or tryptophan at its end. The DNA is omitted, as the CDR3 cannot be located on it reliably, and the CDR3 follows TCRdb's listing. The gene calls are TRBV20-1 and TRBJ1-3. The CDR3 is 8 residues long, ends included. Looked up from germline, CDR1 is DFQATT and CDR2 is SNEGSKA (reference sequence). The CDR3 is CSARAGLA.

This clonotype was picked up a small number of times. The gene calls are TRBV6-6 and TRBJ2-7; D remains unclear. Between the trimmed V and J ends, which lost 5 bases and 10 bases, there was a span of 18 bases. Per germline, CDR1 MNHNY and CDR2 SVGAGI (reference sequence). This CDR3 spans 13 amino acids. CDR3 amino acids: CASSGTDKWGQYF. As DNA, the CDR3 is TGTGCCAGCAGTGGAACAGATAAGTGGGGACAGTACTTC.

This chain uses TRBV10-3 with TRBJ2-7; maybe TRBD2 (6 bases). V was pared by 4 bases and J by 2 bases, with 15 bases between. Germline CDR1 and CDR2: ENHRY and SYGVKD. The CDR3 has 15 residues. The CDR3 sequence is CAISAGGGLTYEQYF. CDR3 nucleotide sequence: TGTGCCATCAGTGCCGGGGGAGGCCTAACCTACGAGCAGTACTTC.

This clonotype was observed at least ten times. The CDR3: CASTRTGGGYEQYF. The CDR3 DNA reads TGTGCCAGCACCCGGACAGGGGGCGGATACGAGCAGTACTTC. The chain couples TRBV7-2 to TRBJ2-7; TRBD1 agrees at 11 bases. The CDR3 covers 14 residues. The V and J ends lost 7 bases and 4 bases, in that order; junction bases with no gene match: 6. CDR1 is SGHTA, CDR2 FQGNSA, per germline.

The rearrangement links TRBV2 to TRBJ1-5; the D gene is possibly TRBD1 (5 bases). The CDR3 consists of 13 residues. Germline V gives CDR1 SNHLY, CDR2 FYNNEI. Trimming shortened V by 3 bases and J by 13 bases, and 16 bases separated the two germline ends. The CDR3 is CASSDTGYSNQHF. The CDR3, as DNA: TGTGCCAGCAGTGATACAGGCTATAGCAATCAGCATTTT. The full variable domain, with the rest looked up from reference TRBV2 and TRBJ1-5, is EPEVTQTPSHQVTQMGQEVILRCVPISNHLYFYWYRQILGQKVEFLVSFYNNEISEKSEIFDDQFSVERPDGSNFTLKIRSTKLEDSAMYFCASSDTGYSNQHFGDGTRLSIL.

The chain couples TRBV11-2 to TRBJ2-7; TRBD1 matches at 9 bases. The germline V gene encodes CDR1 SGHAT and CDR2 FQNNGV. V trimming: 5 bases; J trimming: 7 bases; junction bases outside the gene matches: 9. The CDR3 has 14 residues. The CDR3 DNA is TGTGCCAGCAGCCGTTGGGACAGGGTGGGGGAGCAGTACTTC. Translation gives CASSRWDRVGEQYF.

The rearrangement links TRBV15 to TRBJ2-7, with 9 bases fitting TRBD2. J lost 6 bases, V lost 5 bases, and 8 bases had no gene match. The CDR3 loop spans 14 amino acids. Germline loops: CDR1 LNHNV, CDR2 YYDKDF (reference sequence). CDR3 region: CATSQARTSVEQYF. CDR3 nucleotides: TGTGCCACCAGCCAGGCGAGGACTAGCGTCGAGCAGTACTTC.

Ten or more counts support this clonotype. This rearrangement joins TRBV7-2 to TRBJ2-7; TRBD2 matches at 13 bases. The trim removed 5 bases at V and 3 bases at J, leaving 10 bases unmatched. Germline-derived CDR1 and CDR2 are SGHTA and FQGNSA. This CDR3 contains 17 residues. As DNA, the CDR3 is TGTGCCAGCAGCATCAATTCCGGGACTAGCGGGATCTACGAGCAGTACTTC. This encodes CASSINSGTSGIYEQYF.

Worth noting for this clonotype: This is likely a read error, given that the CDR3 carries no conserved phenylalanine or tryptophan at its end. The rearrangement links TRBV20-1 to TRBJ1-1; D not certain. The CDR3 has 18 amino acids. Germline CDR1 reads DFQATT; CDR2 reads SNEGSKA (reference sequence). CDR3 DNA sequence: TGCAGTGCAAGAGATCCGAATTGGGGTCATGAGTCGAACACTGAAGCTTTCCTT. It codes for CSARDPNWGHESNTEAFL.

To note about this clonotype: At one of its ends the junction is not consistent with the germline gene, which may arise from a read error. The chain couples TRBV7-2 to TRBJ1-5, with D hard to call. The CDR3 runs 15 residues. Germline V gene data show CDR1 as SGHTA and CDR2 as FQGNSA. In DNA, the CDR3 is TGTGCCAGCAGCTTAGCGGGAGTGAGCAATGAGCCCCAGCATTTT. Translating it yields CASSLAGVSNEPQHF. Looking up the rest from reference TRBV7-2 and TRBJ1-5 gives the full variable domain: GAGVSQSPSNKVTEKGKDVELRCDPISGHTALYWYRQSLGQGLEFLIYFQGNSAPDKSGLPSDRFSAERTGGSVSTLTIQRTQQEDSAVYLCASSLAGVSNEPQHFGDGTRLSIL.

This chain uses TRBV7-8 with TRBJ1-2; 7 bases are a match to TRBD1. Losses at the gene ends were 5 bases for V and 1 base for J; bases not matched to a gene: 7. The germline CDR1 and CDR2 sequences are SGHVS and FQNEAQ. The CDR3 length is 15 residues. The CDR3 sequence: CASSDHRGVNYGYTF. The CDR3 DNA is TGTGCCAGCAGCGACCACAGGGGTGTTAACTATGGCTACACCTTC.

As for this clonotype: This could be a read error, since a much larger clone is one nucleotide away. The CDR3 does not end in the conserved phenylalanine or tryptophan, so this is likely a read error. This sequence joins TRBV3-1 and TRBJ1-2, with a tentative D call TRBD1 (5 bases). The CDR3 totals 15 residues. Trimming left V 1 base short and J 0 bases short, with 9 bases between. Germline assignment: CDR1 LGHDT and CDR2 YNNKEL (reference sequence). The CDR3 sequence: CASSQGQGPNYGYTL. CDR3 sequence (DNA): TGTGCCAGCAGCCAAGGGCAGGGCCCTAACTATGGCTACACCCTC.

This clonotype has a count of ten or more. The chain carries TRBV12-3 or TRBV12-4 and TRBJ1-5; D might be TRBD1 (5 bases). V gave up 5 bases and J gave up 4 bases, with 12 bases separating them. This CDR3 region has 14 residues. The CDR3 sequence: CASSESPGNQPQHF. CDR3 sequence (DNA): TGTGCCAGCAGTGAGAGCCCAGGGAATCAGCCCCAGCATTTT.

This clonotype was counted ten times or more. The chain has TRBV20-1 and TRBJ1-1, with D unresolved. V lost 5 bases, J lost 11 bases, and 18 bases lay in between. CDR1 and CDR2 from the germline V gene are DFQATT and SNEGSKA (reference sequence). The CDR3 runs to 12 residues. The CDR3 nucleotides are TGCAGTGCTCGCCATTTGACCGGCTACGCTTTCTTT. Protein sequence: CSARHLTGYAFF.

With regard to this clonotype: Since a much larger clone is just one base distant, this may be a read error. The CDR3 loop reads CASSLWLYIGDTVGNTIYF. The DNA for the CDR3 is TGTGCCAGCAGTTTATGGCTCTACATAGGAGACACGGTGGGAAACACCATATATTTT. J is TRBJ1-3 and V is TRBV6-4; D not resolved. In germline, CDR1 is MRHNA, CDR2 SNTAGT. Trimming pared 5 bases from V and 4 bases from J, leaving 27 bases between. The CDR3 loop spans 19 amino acids.

The chain has TRBV11-2 and TRBJ2-7; the match to TRBD2 covers 8 bases. The V gene end was trimmed by 4 bases and the J gene end by 4 bases; junction bases not matched to a gene: 9. Germline V lookup: CDR1 SGHAT, CDR2 FQNNGV. CDR3 size: 15 residues. The CDR3 is CASSSELAETYEQYF. The CDR3 DNA follows: TGTGCCAGCAGCTCAGAACTAGCGGAGACGTACGAGCAGTACTTC.

Only a few counts were recorded for this clonotype. The V call is TRBV6-6, the J call TRBJ2-7; D possibly corresponds to TRBD2 (6 bases). The CDR3 loop spans 15 amino acids. Germline V gene lookup returns CDR1 MNHNY and CDR2 SVGAGI (reference sequence). Trimming pared 0 bases from V and 2 bases from J, leaving 11 bases between. CDR3 sequence (DNA): TGTGCCAGCAGTTACTCGGGGACTGTAACCTACGAGCAGTACTTC. This sequence encodes CASSYSGTVTYEQYF.

The chain is built from TRBV27 and TRBJ2-7; 11 positions match TRBD2. Germline lookup yields CDR1 MNHEY and CDR2 SMNVEV (reference sequence). The CDR3 spans 15 residues. Trimming at V came to 5 bases and at J to 4 bases, leaving 7 bases not matched to a gene. The CDR3 here is CASSLSPSGGYEQYF. The CDR3 nucleotides read TGTGCCAGCAGTCTTTCCCCTAGCGGGGGGTACGAGCAGTACTTC.

Only a few counts were recorded for this clonotype. The genes are TRBV20-1 and TRBJ2-7, with 10 bases identical to TRBD2. Germline V gives CDR1 DFQATT, CDR2 SNEGSKA (reference sequence). V shed 3 bases and J 0 bases; nucleotides not matched to a gene: 11. This CDR3 has 17 amino acids. The CDR3 is CSASEWGLARSSYEQYF. The CDR3 DNA sequence: TGCAGTGCTAGTGAGTGGGGACTAGCGAGGAGCTCCTACGAGCAGTACTTC.

The J gene is TRBJ2-5, the V gene TRBV4-2; no reliable D call. Germline V lookup: CDR1 LGHNA, CDR2 YNFKEQ. Trimming left V 2 bases short and J 2 bases short, with 9 bases between. The CDR3 has 14 residues. The CDR3 spells CASSQIIGQETQYF. CDR3 nucleotides: TGTGCCAGCAGCCAAATCATTGGGCAAGAGACCCAGTACTTC.

This clonotype was found many times. The chain carries TRBV7-2 and TRBJ2-7; 9 bases are a match to TRBD1. This CDR3 contains 15 residues. Per germline, CDR1 SGHTA and CDR2 FQGNSA. The ends lost 1 base at V and 4 bases at J; junction bases unmatched: 5. This chain's CDR3 is CASSLVQGAYYEQYF. The CDR3 DNA reads as TGTGCCAGCAGCTTAGTACAGGGGGCTTATTACGAGCAGTACTTC.

The rearrangement joins TRBV20-1 to TRBJ2-1, with TRBD2 identical over 9 bases. The CDR3 consists of 15 residues. V shed 0 bases, J shed 5 bases, and the junction held 5 bases outside the gene matches. The germline V gene encodes CDR1 DFQATT and CDR2 SNEGSKA (reference sequence). In nucleotides, the CDR3 is TGCAGTGCTAGAGATTGGCTAGCGGGGAACAATGAGCAGTTCTTC. Translated: CSARDWLAGNNEQFF.

The chain employs TRBV7-2 and TRBJ2-2, with D perhaps matching TRBD1 or TRBD2 (5 bases each). Trimming took off 5 bases at V and 9 bases at J, with 25 bases between the two ends. The V gene's germline CDR1 is SGHTA and CDR2 FQGNSA. There are 17 residues in the CDR3. The CDR3 here is CASSVLRGRAPSRELFF. In nucleotides, the CDR3 is TGTGCCAGCAGCGTCCTCCGGGGCAGGGCCCCCTCCCGGGAGCTGTTTTTT. The whole variable domain, remainder taken from reference TRBV7-2 and TRBJ2-2, is GAGVSQSPSNKVTEKGKDVELRCDPISGHTALYWYRQSLGQGLEFLIYFQGNSAPDKSGLPSDRFSAERTGGSVSTLTIQRTQQEDSAVYLCASSVLRGRAPSRELFFGEGSRLTVL.

This clonotype has ten or more counts. V gene TRBV19 combines with J gene TRBJ2-5; tentatively, D is TRBD2 (6 bases). Deletions cut 7 bases from V and 3 bases from J, with 12 bases between. This CDR3 has 13 amino acids. Germline V gene data show CDR1 as LNHDA and CDR2 as SQIVND (reference sequence). As DNA, the CDR3 is TGTGCCAGTACATCGGGACTGAAAGAGACCCAGTACTTC. It translates to CASTSGLKETQYF.